This T cell receptor (beta chain) was documented in a study of blood T cell repertoires in COVID-19. Authors' methods: Scientists estimated how many nucleated cells there were by amplifying reference gene primers. Only in-frame clones appear in the TCRdb table, and some are missing; sequencing was by immunoSEQ multiplex PCR. That table furnishes V, J and clone size, whereas the DNA furnished D and trimming. This table holds about 170,000 clones, approximately 86% found once. This CDR3 contains 13 residues. The germline V gene has CDR1 MRHNA and CDR2 SNTAGT. Trimming left V 6 bases short and J 5 bases short, with 13 bases between.

The sequencing sample was made of peripheral blood. The genes are TRBV6-4 and TRBJ1-1; possibly TRBD1 for D (6 bases). The clonotype comes from a man in his sixties who had recovered from COVID-19. The CDR3 region has the DNA TGTGCCAGCAGCAGGGTAGGGGGAACTGAAGCTTTCTTT. Translation gives CASSRVGGTEAFF.